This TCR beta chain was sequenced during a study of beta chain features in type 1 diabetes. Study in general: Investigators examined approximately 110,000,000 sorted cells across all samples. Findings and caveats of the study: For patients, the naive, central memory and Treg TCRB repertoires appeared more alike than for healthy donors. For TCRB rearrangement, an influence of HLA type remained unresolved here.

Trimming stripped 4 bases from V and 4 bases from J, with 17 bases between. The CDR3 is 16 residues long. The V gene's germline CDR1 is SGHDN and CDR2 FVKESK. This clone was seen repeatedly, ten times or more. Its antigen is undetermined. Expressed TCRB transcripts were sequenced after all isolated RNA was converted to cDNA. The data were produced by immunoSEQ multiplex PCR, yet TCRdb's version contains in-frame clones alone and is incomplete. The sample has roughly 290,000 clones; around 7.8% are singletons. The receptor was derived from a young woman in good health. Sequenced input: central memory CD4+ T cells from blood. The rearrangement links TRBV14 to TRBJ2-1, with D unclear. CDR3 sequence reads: CASSPLIAPDYNEQFF. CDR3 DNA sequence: TGTGCCAGCAGCCCGCTGATCGCGCCGGATTACAATGAGCAGTTCTTC.